Below, 23 T cell receptor beta chains from the same sample are listed, as sequenced in a study of long-term antiretroviral therapy in people with HIV. The assay used was immunoSEQ (version v3.0), run at survey level. The assay was immunoSEQ multiplex PCR, and TCRdb's table has in-frame clones only and misses some. Of around 16,000 clones listed, approximately 85% were seen once; the top ten hold 5.2%. Sequencing was performed on unsorted PBMCs, taken 0.5 years after starting antiretroviral therapy. The source is a woman aged 40 to 49 with HIV.

The chain is built from TRBV5-8 and TRBJ2-7; TRBD1 or TRBD2 may be the D gene (6 bases each). Trimming removed 0 bases from V and 7 bases from J, with 17 bases in between. Germline V gives CDR1 SGHTS, CDR2 YDEGEE. The CDR3 sequence is 15 residues long. CDR3 loop: CASSLVEGMGAEQYF. The CDR3 DNA reads as TGTGCCAGCAGCTTGGTGGAGGGTATGGGGGCGGAGCAGTACTTC.

The rearrangement joins TRBV6-4 to TRBJ2-5; D remains unclear. V dropped 4 bases and J dropped 1 base, with 13 bases sitting between them. The CDR3 totals 15 residues. The V gene's germline CDR1 is MRHNA and CDR2 SNTAGT. The CDR3 loop is CASSVFLWAQETQYF. The CDR3 bases are TGTGCCAGCAGTGTTTTCTTATGGGCCCAAGAGACCCAGTACTTC.

This rearrangement joins TRBV1 to TRBJ2-7; the listed D gene, TRBD2, was not tested against the DNA. TRBV1 is deemed a pseudogene. This CDR3 spans 12 amino acids. The DNA for the CDR3 is TGCACCAGCCCGGAGTTGGCCTACGAGCAGTACTTC. Protein: CTSPELAYEQYF.

This chain joins TRBV10-3 and TRBJ2-3; TRBD2 aligns across 7 bases. With V trimmed by 10 bases and J by 5 bases, 9 bases remained unmatched. CDR3 length: 13 amino acids. Per germline, CDR1 ENHRY and CDR2 SYGVKD. The CDR3 sequence: CATQDLAGDTQYF. CDR3 nucleotides: TGTGCCACCCAAGACTTAGCGGGAGATACGCAGTATTTT.

V is TRBV7-8 and J is TRBJ2-1; D call uncertain. This CDR3 comprises 13 residues. Germline-derived CDR1 and CDR2 are SGHVS and FQNEAQ. V was pared by 5 bases and J by 4 bases, with 9 bases between. The CDR3 DNA is TGTGCCAGCAGCATAGAAAGGTACAATGAGCAGTTCTTC. Its translation is CASSIERYNEQFF.

The chain carries TRBV6-5 and TRBJ1-3, with 12 bases aligning to TRBD1. The CDR3 loop spans 16 amino acids. From germline, CDR1 is MNHEY and CDR2 SVGAGI. The V and J ends lost 0 bases and 4 bases, in that order; junction bases with no gene match: 1. The CDR3 sequence is CASSYSGQGAGNTIYF. CDR3 in DNA: TGTGCCAGCAGTTACTCGGGACAGGGGGCGGGAAACACCATATATTTT.

This clone was seen a few times. The chain combines TRBV7-2 with TRBJ2-1; D possibly corresponds to TRBD2 (5 bases). V lost 6 bases and J 7 bases, leaving 13 bases between the germline ends. The CDR3 length is 13 residues. Germline V gene sequence: CDR1 SGHTA, CDR2 FQGNSA. The CDR3 sequence: CASSSYRGNEQFF. CDR3 in DNA: TGTGCCAGCAGTTCCTATAGAGGGAATGAGCAGTTCTTC.

The chain has TRBV5-1 and TRBJ1-2; D possibly corresponds to TRBD1 (6 bases). V was clipped by 3 bases and J by 4 bases, with 10 bases between them. The CDR3 consists of 13 residues. CDR1 is SGHRS, CDR2 YFSETQ, per germline. DNA of the CDR3: TGCGCCAGCAGCTGGGACAAATCCTATGGCTACACCTTC. This gives the protein CASSWDKSYGYTF. Full variable domain (outside the CDR3, taken from reference TRBV5-1 and TRBJ1-2): KAGVTQTPRYLIKTRGQQVTLSCSPISGHRSVSWYQQTPGQGLQFLFEYFSETQRNKGNFPGRFSGRQFSNSRSEMNVSTLELGDSALYLCASSWDKSYGYTFGSGTRLTVV.

This clone turned up a few times. The V and J genes are TRBV28 and TRBJ2-7; no reliable D call. Per germline, CDR1 MDHEN and CDR2 SYDVKM. This CDR3 has 12 residues. V lost 10 bases, J lost 2 bases, and 12 bases lay in between. This CDR3 reads CAIADGPYEQYF. CDR3 bases: TGTGCCATCGCGGACGGACCCTACGAGCAGTACTTC.

The rearrangement links TRBV14 to TRBJ2-7; 12 nucleotides line up with TRBD2. V was pared by 2 bases and J by 2 bases, with 1 base of the junction left unmatched. CDR1 is SGHDN, CDR2 FVKESK, per germline. The CDR3 has 15 amino acids. The CDR3 here is CASSQRTSGTYEQYF. The CDR3 coding sequence is TGTGCCAGCAGCCAAAGGACTAGCGGGACCTACGAGCAGTACTTC.

The genes are TRBV10-3 and TRBJ2-1, with D hard to call. Germline V CDR1 and CDR2: ENHRY, SYGVKD. Trimming took off 8 bases at V and 3 bases at J, with 11 bases between the two ends. There are 13 residues in the CDR3. The CDR3 is CAISSGDYNEQFF. The CDR3 nucleotides read TGTGCCATCTCTAGTGGGGACTACAATGAGCAGTTCTTC.

This chain uses TRBV7-6 with TRBJ2-3; D gene ambiguous. The germline gives CDR1 SGHVS, CDR2 FNYEAQ. V shed 5 bases and J shed 2 bases, with 14 bases lying between them. The CDR3 extends over 15 amino acids. DNA for the CDR3: TGTGCCAGCAGCCCTACCCAACAGTTCACAGATACGCAGTATTTT. Its protein product is CASSPTQQFTDTQYF.

The CDR3 loop is CAITAGTGQAFF. The CDR3, as DNA: TGTGCCATTACGGCGGGGACAGGACAAGCTTTCTTT. This sequence joins TRBV10-3 and TRBJ1-1, with 8 bases lining up with TRBD1. V was clipped by 9 bases and J by 9 bases; unmatched bases: 9. The germline CDR1 and CDR2 sequences are ENHRY and SYGVKD. The length of the CDR3 is 12 residues.

This chain connects TRBV19 to TRBJ2-2, with TRBD1 matching over 9 bases. From germline, CDR1 is LNHDA and CDR2 SQIVND (reference sequence). This CDR3 is 14 amino acids long. After removal of 9 bases from V and 6 bases from J, the junction contained 8 bases not matched to a gene. CDR3 sequence reads: CASHNRGLAGELFF. DNA for the CDR3: TGTGCCAGCCATAACAGGGGGCTAGCCGGGGAGCTGTTTTTT.

This chain uses TRBV4-3 with TRBJ1-2; 9 nucleotides agree with TRBD1. Per germline, CDR1 LGHNA and CDR2 YSLEER. The V and J ends lost 1 base and 4 bases, in that order; junction bases with no gene match: 10. There are 17 residues in the CDR3. The CDR3 is CASSQAFSQGASYGYTF. The CDR3 DNA is TGCGCCAGCAGCCAAGCTTTCTCACAGGGGGCTAGCTATGGCTACACCTTC.

This chain links TRBV27 with TRBJ1-2, with 8 nucleotides matching TRBD1. The CDR3 covers 13 residues. V dropped 3 bases and J dropped 8; count of bases not matched to a gene: 5. Germline CDR1 reads MNHEY; CDR2 reads SMNVEV (reference sequence). CDR3 bases: TGTGCCAGCAGTTTTAGGACAGGGATAGGCTACACCTTC. It encodes CASSFRTGIGYTF.

This sequence joins TRBV29-1 and TRBJ2-2, with D perhaps assigned TRBD1 or TRBD2 (5 bases each). Between the trimmed V and J ends, which lost 3 bases and 0 bases, there was a span of 8 bases. The CDR3 length is 14 residues. CDR1 and CDR2 from the germline V gene are SQVTM and ANQGSEA. CDR3 in amino acids: CSVEGTANTGELFF. The CDR3 DNA follows: TGCAGCGTTGAGGGGACCGCGAACACCGGGGAGCTGTTTTTT.

V is TRBV19 and J is TRBJ2-2; no clear D gene. The ends were cut back, 1 base at V and 8 bases at J, with 5 bases in the middle. This CDR3 is 12 amino acids long. Germline V gives CDR1 LNHDA, CDR2 SQIVND (reference sequence). This CDR3 is CASSIGPGELFF. The CDR3 nucleotides are TGTGCCAGTAGTATAGGCCCTGGGGAGCTGTTTTTT.

This rearrangement joins TRBV29-1 to TRBJ2-1; D not certain. Germline V CDR1 and CDR2: SQVTM, ANQGSEA. This CDR3 has 15 amino acids. V lost 0 bases, J lost 8 bases, and 17 bases lay in between. The CDR3 loop reads CSVEDRVDPLDEQFF. CDR3 nucleotide sequence: TGCAGCGTTGAAGATCGGGTGGACCCCCTTGATGAGCAGTTCTTC.

The CDR3, as DNA: TGCGCCAGCAGCCAAGATTCCGGGACAGATGAAAAACTGTTTTTT. It is translated as CASSQDSGTDEKLFF. The chain has TRBV4-1 and TRBJ1-4; 7 bases are a match to TRBD1. Germline trimming cut 0 bases from V and 6 bases from J; bases unmatched to any gene: 4. The CDR3 sequence is 15 residues long. Germline CDR1 MGHRA, CDR2 YSYEKL.

The chain has TRBV7-3 and TRBJ2-2; no clear D gene. Between the trimmed V and J ends, which lost 5 bases and 5 bases, there was a span of 9 bases. CDR1 is SGHTA, CDR2 FQGTGA, per germline. CDR3 length: 13 amino acids. CDR3 DNA: TGTGCCAGCAGCCCCCGTTGGACCGGGGAGCTGTTTTTT. Its protein product is CASSPRWTGELFF.

The chain uses TRBV7-9 and TRBJ2-1; a possible D gene is TRBD1 (7 bases). The CDR3 has 18 amino acids. Trimming cost V 1 base and J 0 bases, with 16 bases left between them. CDR1 and CDR2 from the germline V gene are SEHNR and FQNEAQ (reference sequence). Here the CDR3 DNA reads TGTGCCAGCAGCTTAGTGGGCGGGGACAGAGTCTCCTACAATGAGCAGTTCTTC. It encodes CASSLVGGDRVSYNEQFF.

This clone was counted once. In DNA, the CDR3 is TGTGCCAGCAGCGTAGTCCCAACTGCCTACGAGCAGTACTTC. Its translation: CASSVVPTAYEQYF. The chain couples TRBV9 to TRBJ2-7; no definite D call. The CDR3 runs to 14 residues. CDR1 and CDR2 from the germline V gene are SGDLS and YYNGEE. Between the trimmed V and J ends, which lost 0 bases and 2 bases, there was a span of 9 bases.